These 11 T cell receptor beta chains were sequenced from one sample in a study of PD-L1 blockade in urothelial cancer. Data came from immunoSEQ multiplex PCR; TCRdb stores just in-frame clones and leaves some out. Counted here are some 40,000 clones, roughly 90% occurring once; the ten biggest clones make up around 7.7%. Sequenced material: PBMCs, taken around atezolizumab (anti-PD-L1) treatment. The source of these receptors is a man in his 70s with urothelial cancer.

The chain links TRBV7-9 to TRBJ1-4; possibly TRBD1 for D (5 bases). V dropped 5 bases and J dropped 8 bases, with 21 bases sitting between them. Germline V CDR1 and CDR2: SEHNR, FQNEAQ (reference sequence). The CDR3 is made up of 16 amino acids. The CDR3: CASSPQVGRAQEKLFF. The CDR3 region has the DNA TGTGCCAGCAGCCCGCAGGTGGGCAGGGCCCAGGAAAAACTGTTTTTT.

The rearrangement links TRBV11-2 to TRBJ1-5; 7 bases line up with TRBD1. V was clipped by 5 bases and J by 5 bases; unmatched bases: 3. Germline CDR1 and CDR2: SGHAT and FQNNGV. This CDR3 contains 13 residues. CDR3 region: CASSLDRDQPQHF. The CDR3 nucleotides are TGTGCCAGCAGCCTCGACAGGGATCAGCCCCAGCATTTT.

This rearrangement joins TRBV27 to TRBJ1-2, with 7 nucleotides matching TRBD1. The J segment lost 2 bases and the V segment lost 3 bases, leaving 9 bases of the junction unmatched. The V gene's germline CDR1 is MNHEY and CDR2 SMNVEV (reference sequence). The CDR3 totals 16 residues. As DNA, the CDR3 is TGTGCCAGCAGTTTCGTAGGGGACAGATCCAACTATGGCTACACCTTC. Protein product: CASSFVGDRSNYGYTF.

This rearrangement joins TRBV19 to TRBJ2-1, with a weak D call TRBD2 (5 bases). Germline-derived CDR1 and CDR2 are LNHDA and SQIVND (reference sequence). Trimming pared 7 bases from V and 8 bases from J, leaving 12 bases between. CDR3 length equals 12 residues. The CDR3 region has the DNA TGTGCCAGTAACGGAGGTTCCTATGAGCAGTTCTTC. This encodes CASNGGSYEQFF. The whole variable domain, remainder taken from reference TRBV19 and TRBJ2-1, is DGGITQSPKYLFRKEGQNVTLSCEQNLNHDAMYWYRQDPGQGLRLIYYSQIVNDFQKGDIAEGYSVSREKKESFPLTVTSAQKNPTAFYLCASNGGSYEQFFGPGTRLTVL.

The CDR3 here is CASSLAQPQHF. DNA of the CDR3: TGTGCCAGCAGTTTGGCTCAGCCCCAGCATTTT. The chain employs TRBV28 and TRBJ1-5; D is uncertain. V gave up 3 bases and J gave up 6 bases, with 3 bases separating them. Germline CDR1 is MDHEN and CDR2 is SYDVKM. There are 11 residues in the CDR3.

Details on this clone: The same CDR3 arises from other DNA sequences in this sample as well. The V call is TRBV5-1, the J call TRBJ2-7, with TRBD1 matching over 8 bases. This CDR3 is built from 15 residues. Germline CDR1 reads SGHRS; CDR2 reads YFSETQ. The V gene end was trimmed by 1 base and the J gene end by 1 base; junction bases not matched to a gene: 4. The CDR3 coding sequence is TGCGCCAGCAGCTTGTCCGGGACAGGATCCTACGAGCAGTACTTC. Translating it yields CASSLSGTGSYEQYF.

The V call is TRBV5-5, the J call TRBJ2-5, with 8 bases fitting TRBD1. The J call may be wrong; the DNA end is better matched by TRBJ2-7. The CDR3 runs to 15 residues. The germline V gene encodes CDR1 SGHKS and CDR2 YYEKEE (reference sequence). DNA of the CDR3: TGTGCCAGCAGTTTTGGACAGGGAAGTGGCTACGAGCAGTACTTC. This translates into CASSFGQGSGYEQYF.

The CDR3, as DNA: TGTGCCAGCAGTTTCGGACTAGCGGGAGGTCCGAACACCGGGGAGCTGTTTTTT. Translated, it gives CASSFGLAGGPNTGELFF. The chain links TRBV2 to TRBJ2-2; TRBD2 matches at 14 bases. The CDR3 runs 18 residues. The J segment lost 0 bases and the V segment lost 5 bases, leaving 5 bases of the junction unmatched. Germline lookup yields CDR1 SNHLY and CDR2 FYNNEI.

The chain has TRBV12-5 and TRBJ2-3; D gene ambiguous. V lost 6 bases and J 0 bases, leaving 7 bases between the germline ends. This CDR3 region has 13 residues. CDR1 and CDR2 (germline): LGHNT, FRNRAP. The CDR3 sequence is CASGLRSTDTQYF. In DNA, the CDR3 is TGTGCTAGTGGCCTCCGGAGCACAGATACGCAGTATTTT.

This clone was recorded a few times. The V call is TRBV6-1, the J call TRBJ2-5; D may be TRBD1 (7 bases). Looked up from germline, CDR1 is MNHNS and CDR2 is SASEGT. The CDR3 covers 17 residues. Trimming removed 1 base at V and 5 bases at J, with 20 bases between. CDR3: CASSEVLRQGGRETQYF. CDR3 coding DNA: TGTGCCAGCAGTGAAGTCTTGAGACAGGGTGGGAGGGAGACCCAGTACTTC.

The chain carries TRBV5-5 and TRBJ1-1; TRBD1 is a possible D gene (6 bases). The germline V gene encodes CDR1 SGHKS and CDR2 YYEKEE (reference sequence). V lost 4 bases and J 1 base, leaving 14 bases between the germline ends. CDR3 length: 15 amino acids. The CDR3 DNA reads TGTGCCAGCAGCCGCGACAGGACTTCGAACACTGAAGCTTTCTTT. Translation: CASSRDRTSNTEAFF.